The sequence of this T cell receptor beta chain was determined in a study of T cells in Graves' hyperthyroidism and ophthalmopathy. The length of the CDR3 is 13 residues. Germline CDR1 and CDR2: SGHKS and YYEKEE (reference sequence). Hyperthyroidism in the patients, aged 18 to 65, was newly diagnosed and under 2 months in duration. As regards this clonotype: One end of the junction fails to match germline, which may point to a read error.

RNA transcripts were the template for amplifying TCR beta CDR3 regions. With the HTBI primer set, the TCR CDR3 went through a first round of RT-PCR. TCRdb reprocessed the multiplex PCR reads via MiXCR and lists one record per CDR3 protein. The table records fewer than 850,000 distinct CDR3 sequences, 17% of them present only once. The rearrangement links TRBV5-5 to TRBJ2-3; D ambiguous. The sample taken for sequencing was blood. The receptor's source is a man aged 50-59 years with Graves' hyperthyroidism. For the CDR3, the DNA is TGTACCAGCAGCCTAGTCGCGGCAGATACGCAGTATTTT. Translation gives CTSSLVAADTQYF.